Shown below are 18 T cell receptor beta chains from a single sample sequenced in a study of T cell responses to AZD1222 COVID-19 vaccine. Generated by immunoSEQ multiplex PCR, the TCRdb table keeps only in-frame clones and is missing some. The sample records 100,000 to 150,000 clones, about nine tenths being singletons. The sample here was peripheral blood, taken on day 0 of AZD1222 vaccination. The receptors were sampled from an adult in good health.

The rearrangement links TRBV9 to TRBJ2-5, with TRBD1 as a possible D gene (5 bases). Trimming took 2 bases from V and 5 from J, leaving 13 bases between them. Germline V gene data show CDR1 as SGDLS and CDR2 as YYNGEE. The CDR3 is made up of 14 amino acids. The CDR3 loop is CASSVGPKGETQYF. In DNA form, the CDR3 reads TGTGCCAGCAGCGTCGGGCCGAAGGGGGAGACCCAGTACTTC.

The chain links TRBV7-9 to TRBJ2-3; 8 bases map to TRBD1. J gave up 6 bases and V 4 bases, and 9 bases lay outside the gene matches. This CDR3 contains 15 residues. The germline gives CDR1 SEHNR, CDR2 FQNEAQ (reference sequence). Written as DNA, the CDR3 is TGTGCCAGCAGCTCGGACAGGGCCACATGGGATACGCAGTATTTT. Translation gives CASSSDRATWDTQYF.

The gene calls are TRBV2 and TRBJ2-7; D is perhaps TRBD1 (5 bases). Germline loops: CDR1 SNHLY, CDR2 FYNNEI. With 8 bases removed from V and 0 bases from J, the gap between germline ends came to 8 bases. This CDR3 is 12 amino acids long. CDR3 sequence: CASQGSSYEQYF. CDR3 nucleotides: TGTGCCAGCCAGGGTAGCTCCTACGAGCAGTACTTC.

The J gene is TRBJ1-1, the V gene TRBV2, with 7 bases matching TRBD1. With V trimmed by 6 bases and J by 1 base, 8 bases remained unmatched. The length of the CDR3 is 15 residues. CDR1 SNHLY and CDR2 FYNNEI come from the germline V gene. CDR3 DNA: TGTGCCAGCAGGGGGAGAGGGGGCGCGAACACTGAAGCTTTCTTT. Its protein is CASRGRGGANTEAFF.

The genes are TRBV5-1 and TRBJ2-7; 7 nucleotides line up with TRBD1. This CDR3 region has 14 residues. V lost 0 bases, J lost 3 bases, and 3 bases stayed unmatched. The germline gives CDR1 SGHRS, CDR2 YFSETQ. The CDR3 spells CASSLEGAGYEQYF. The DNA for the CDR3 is TGCGCCAGCAGCTTGGAGGGGGCGGGCTACGAGCAGTACTTC.

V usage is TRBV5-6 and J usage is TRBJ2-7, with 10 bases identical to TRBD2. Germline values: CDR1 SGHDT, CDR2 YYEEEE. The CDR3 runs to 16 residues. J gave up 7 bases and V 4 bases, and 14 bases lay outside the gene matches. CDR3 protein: CASSLDRLAGAEEQYF. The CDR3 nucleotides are TGTGCCAGCAGCCTCGATCGGCTAGCGGGAGCGGAGGAGCAGTACTTC.

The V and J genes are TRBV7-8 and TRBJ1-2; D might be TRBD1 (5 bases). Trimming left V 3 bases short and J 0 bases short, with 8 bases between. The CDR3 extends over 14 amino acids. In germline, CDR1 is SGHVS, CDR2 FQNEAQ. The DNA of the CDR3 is TGTGCCAGCAGCTTCGGACACGCTAACTATGGCTACACCTTC. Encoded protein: CASSFGHANYGYTF.

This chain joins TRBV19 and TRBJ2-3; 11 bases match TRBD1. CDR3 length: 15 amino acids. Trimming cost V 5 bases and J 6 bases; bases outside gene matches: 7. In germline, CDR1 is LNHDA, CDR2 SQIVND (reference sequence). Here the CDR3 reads CASSDRGQGADTQYF. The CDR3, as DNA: TGTGCCAGTAGTGACCGTGGACAGGGGGCGGATACGCAGTATTTT.

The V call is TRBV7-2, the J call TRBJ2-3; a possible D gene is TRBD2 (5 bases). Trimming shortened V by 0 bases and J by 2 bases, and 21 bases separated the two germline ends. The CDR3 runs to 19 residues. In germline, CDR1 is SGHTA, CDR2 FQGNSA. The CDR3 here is CASSLAKLGGRRATDTQYF. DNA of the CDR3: TGTGCCAGCAGCTTAGCCAAGCTCGGTGGGCGGCGGGCCACAGATACGCAGTATTTT.

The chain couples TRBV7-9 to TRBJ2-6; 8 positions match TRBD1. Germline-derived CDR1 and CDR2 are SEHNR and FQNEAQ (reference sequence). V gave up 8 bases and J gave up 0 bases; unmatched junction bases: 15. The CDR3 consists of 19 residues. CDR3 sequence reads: CASAQSWGQVNSGANVLTF. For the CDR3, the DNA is TGTGCCAGCGCCCAGAGCTGGGGACAGGTGAACTCTGGGGCCAACGTCCTGACTTTC.

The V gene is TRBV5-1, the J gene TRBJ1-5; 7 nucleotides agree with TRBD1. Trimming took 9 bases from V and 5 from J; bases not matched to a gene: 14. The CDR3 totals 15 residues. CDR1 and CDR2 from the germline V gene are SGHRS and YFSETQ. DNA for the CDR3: TGCGCCACCAAACGGATTAGACAGGGCCATCAGCCCCAGCATTTT. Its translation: CATKRIRQGHQPQHF.

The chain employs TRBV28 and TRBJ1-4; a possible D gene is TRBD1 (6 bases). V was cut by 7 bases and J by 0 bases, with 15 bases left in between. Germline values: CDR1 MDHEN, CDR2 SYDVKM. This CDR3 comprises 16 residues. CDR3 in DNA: TGTGCCAGCAACGGGGGGCGAGGGGCAACTAATGAAAAACTGTTTTTT. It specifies CASNGGRGATNEKLFF.

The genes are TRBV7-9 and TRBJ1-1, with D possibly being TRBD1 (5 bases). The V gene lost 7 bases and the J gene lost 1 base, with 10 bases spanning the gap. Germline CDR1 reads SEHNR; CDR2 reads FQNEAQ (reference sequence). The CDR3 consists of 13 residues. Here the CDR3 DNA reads TGTGCCAGCACCCAGACAGAGAACACTGAAGCTTTCTTT. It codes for CASTQTENTEAFF.

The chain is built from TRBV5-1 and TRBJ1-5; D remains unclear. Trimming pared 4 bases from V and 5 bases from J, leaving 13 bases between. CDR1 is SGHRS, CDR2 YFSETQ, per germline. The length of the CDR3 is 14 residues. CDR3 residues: CASSPNSGDQPQHF. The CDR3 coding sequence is TGCGCCAGCAGCCCAAACAGTGGGGATCAGCCCCAGCATTTT.

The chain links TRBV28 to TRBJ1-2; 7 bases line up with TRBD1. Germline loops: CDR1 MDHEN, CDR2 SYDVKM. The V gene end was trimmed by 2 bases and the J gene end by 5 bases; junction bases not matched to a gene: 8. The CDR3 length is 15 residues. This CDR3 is CASSLKQGKWYGYTF. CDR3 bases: TGTGCCAGCAGTTTAAAACAGGGGAAATGGTATGGCTACACCTTC.

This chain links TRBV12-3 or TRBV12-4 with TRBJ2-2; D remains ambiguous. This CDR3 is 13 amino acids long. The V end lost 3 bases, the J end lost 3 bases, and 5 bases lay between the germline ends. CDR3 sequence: CASSLKDTGELFF. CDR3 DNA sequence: TGTGCCAGCAGTTTGAAGGACACCGGGGAGCTGTTTTTT.

CDR3 sequence: CASNRGQPIDIQYF. The CDR3 bases are TGTGCCAGCAACAGGGGACAACCCATAGACATTCAGTACTTC. The J gene is TRBJ2-4, the V gene TRBV6-5; TRBD1 agrees at 7 bases. The CDR3 spans 14 residues. The V gene end was trimmed by 7 bases and the J gene end by 8 bases; junction bases not matched to a gene: 11. Germline assignment: CDR1 MNHEY and CDR2 SVGAGI.

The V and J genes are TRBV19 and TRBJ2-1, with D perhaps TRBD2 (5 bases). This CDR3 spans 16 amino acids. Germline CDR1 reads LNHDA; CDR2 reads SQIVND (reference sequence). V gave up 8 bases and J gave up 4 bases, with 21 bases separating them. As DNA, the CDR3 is TGTGCCAGTGAGGGTCCCCTTCACGGAAAATACAATGAGCAGTTCTTC. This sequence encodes CASEGPLHGKYNEQFF.